A selection of T cell receptor beta chains follows, all from one sample in a study of blood T cell repertoires in COVID-19. Only in-frame clones appear in the TCRdb table, and some are missing; sequencing was by immunoSEQ multiplex PCR. The profile shows some 83,000 clones, about nine tenths of them singletons. Sequencing was done on a sample of peripheral blood. The receptor set was obtained from a man between 60 and 75 years old with acute or convalescent COVID-19. CDR3s leave out the opening cysteine and the closing phenylalanine or tryptophan. Part of the rows lack a size; the others show once, few, many or a class for expanded clones.

v_gene	j_gene	abundance	CDR3aa
TRBV5-1	TRBJ2-2	-	ASSPRASPGAGELF
TRBV5-1	TRBJ2-1	-	ASSLSGVSYNEQF
TRBV24-1	TRBJ2-1	-	ATSLPGQGANEQF
TRBV19	TRBJ2-7	-	ASSISAGGLGEQY
TRBV30	TRBJ2-1	once	AWSIFPPVYNEQF
TRBV10-2	TRBJ1-1	-	ASSDRGGSGQGYTEAF
TRBV19	TRBJ2-2	-	ASSSTDFTGELF
TRBV5-1	TRBJ1-1	-	ASSFPTGNTEAF
TRBV6-5	TRBJ2-1	-	ASSKTGEAEQF
TRBV5-1	TRBJ2-1	once	ASSPGTGLYNEQF
TRBV6-1	TRBJ2-7	-	ASSERRDRSEQY
TRBV19	TRBJ1-1	-	ASTPRRSSTTEAF
TRBV6-2/TRBV6-3	TRBJ2-3	-	ASSYGTSGLSTDTQY
TRBV30	TRBJ1-1	once	AWSVLHEAF
TRBV6-5	TRBJ2-1	once	ASNKGGSYNEQF
TRBV27	TRBJ1-2	-	ASSPFDRNYGYT
TRBV19	TRBJ2-2	once	ASSIGWFTGELF
TRBV27	TRBJ1-4	-	ASSLKSPRAREKLF
TRBV10-1	TRBJ2-7	-	AGVKWTSGGSNTYEQY
TRBV2	TRBJ2-7	-	ASSGTVPYEQY
TRBV7-3	TRBJ2-3	-	ASSTVPGLAGGRDTQY
TRBV7-9	TRBJ2-7	-	ASSLARGRSYEQY
TRBV28	TRBJ1-2	-	ASSLGRGQYGYT
TRBV30	TRBJ1-1	-	AWSDSPNTEAF
TRBV5-1	TRBJ2-1	-	ASSLARLAVHNEQF
TRBV30	TRBJ2-1	-	AWSVRSGGVEQF
TRBV7-2	TRBJ1-4	-	ASSPTGGGYEKLF
TRBV27	TRBJ2-7	-	ASSVTFSGVEQY
TRBV11-2	TRBJ1-2	-	ASSLTGVYGYT
TRBV6-1	TRBJ1-2	-	ASSEAGPGRVGYT
TRBV6-5	TRBJ1-2	-	ASSLNRGVGYGYT
TRBV7-8	TRBJ2-7	once	ASSSWGWDSTYEQY
TRBV6-5	TRBJ2-1	-	ASITGTSDNEQF
TRBV19	TRBJ1-2	-	ASRLPRENYGYT